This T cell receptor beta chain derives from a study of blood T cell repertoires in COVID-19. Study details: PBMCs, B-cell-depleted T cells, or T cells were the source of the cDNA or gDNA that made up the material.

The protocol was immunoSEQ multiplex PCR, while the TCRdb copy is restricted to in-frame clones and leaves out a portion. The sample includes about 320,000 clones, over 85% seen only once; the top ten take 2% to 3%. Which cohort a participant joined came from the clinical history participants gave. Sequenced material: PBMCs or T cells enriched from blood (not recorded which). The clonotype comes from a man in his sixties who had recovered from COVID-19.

CDR3: CASSLDPGGLKNTGELFF. The CDR3 DNA reads TGCGCCAGCAGCTTGGATCCGGGAGGTCTGAAGAACACCGGGGAGCTGTTTTTT. The genes are TRBV5-1 and TRBJ2-2; 7 nucleotides align to TRBD2. CDR3 length: 18 amino acids. Trimming removed 0 bases from V and 1 base from J; junction bases left unmatched: 9. Germline V CDR1 and CDR2: SGHRS, YFSETQ. Drawing the rest from reference TRBV5-1 and TRBJ2-2, the complete variable domain is KAGVTQTPRYLIKTRGQQVTLSCSPISGHRSVSWYQQTPGQGLQFLFEYFSETQRNKGNFPGRFSGRQFSNSRSEMNVSTLELGDSALYLCASSLDPGGLKNTGELFFGEGSRLTVL.